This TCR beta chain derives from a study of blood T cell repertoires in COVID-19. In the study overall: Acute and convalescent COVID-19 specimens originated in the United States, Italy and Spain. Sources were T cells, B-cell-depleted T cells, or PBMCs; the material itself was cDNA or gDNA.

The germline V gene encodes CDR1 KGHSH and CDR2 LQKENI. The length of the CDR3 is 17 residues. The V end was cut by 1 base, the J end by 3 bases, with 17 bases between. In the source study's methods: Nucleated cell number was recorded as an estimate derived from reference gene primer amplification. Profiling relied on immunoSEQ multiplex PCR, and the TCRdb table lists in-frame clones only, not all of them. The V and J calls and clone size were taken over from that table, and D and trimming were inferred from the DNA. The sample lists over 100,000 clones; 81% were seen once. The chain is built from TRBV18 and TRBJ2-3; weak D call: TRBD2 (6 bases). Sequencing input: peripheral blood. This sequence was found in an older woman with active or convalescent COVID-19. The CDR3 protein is CASSPLLLSGWTDTQYF. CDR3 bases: TGTGCCAGCTCACCACTTCTCCTTAGCGGCTGGACAGATACGCAGTATTTT.